This T cell receptor beta chain was retrieved from a study of cytomegalovirus exposure and HLA in healthy donors. General observations from the study: Reportedly, cytomegalovirus status was diagnosed with high sensitivity and specificity. For most subjects, TCR beta sequences were reported to predict HLA-A and HLA-B alleles with accuracy. There were reportedly fewer N-insertions in an Asian-associated ancestry cluster than the roughly 670-donor mean, in a later analysis.

The CDR3 is 17 residues long. With 4 bases clipped from V and 2 bases from J, the junction kept 11 bases outside the gene matches. The germline V gene has CDR1 SEHNR and CDR2 FQNEAQ (reference sequence). PCR amplification relied on 60 Vbeta primers (plus 13 Jbeta primers). The repertoire was sequenced with immunoSEQ multiplex PCR; TCRdb's copy has only in-frame clones and lacks some. The sample lists some 150,000 clones, around 82% occurring once. Comments on this clone: Its antigen is still unknown.

Sequenced: PBMCs. This clonotype was obtained from a man between 35 and 55 years old in good health and CMV-seropositive. The rearrangement links TRBV7-9 to TRBJ2-3; 8 bases agree with TRBD2. The CDR3 loop is CASSSLDAGGNTDTQYF. In DNA form, the CDR3 reads TGTGCCAGCAGCTCCTTAGATGCGGGGGGAAACACAGATACGCAGTATTTT.